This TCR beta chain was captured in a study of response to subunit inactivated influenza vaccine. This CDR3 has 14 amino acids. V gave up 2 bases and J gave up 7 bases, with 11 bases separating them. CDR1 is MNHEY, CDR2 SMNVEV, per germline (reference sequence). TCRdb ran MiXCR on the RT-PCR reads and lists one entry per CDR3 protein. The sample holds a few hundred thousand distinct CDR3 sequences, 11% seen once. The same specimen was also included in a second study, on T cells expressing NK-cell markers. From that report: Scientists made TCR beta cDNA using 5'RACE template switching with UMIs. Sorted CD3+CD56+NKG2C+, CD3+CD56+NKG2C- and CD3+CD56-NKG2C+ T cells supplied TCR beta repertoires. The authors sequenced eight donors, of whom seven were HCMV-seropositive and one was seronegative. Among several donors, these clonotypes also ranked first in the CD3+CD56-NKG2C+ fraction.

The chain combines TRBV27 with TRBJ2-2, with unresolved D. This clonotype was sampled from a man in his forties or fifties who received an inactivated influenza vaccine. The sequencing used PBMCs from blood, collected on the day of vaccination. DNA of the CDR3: TGTGCCAGCAGTTTAATTTCCTCGCGCGGGGAGCTGTTTTTT. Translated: CASSLISSRGELFF.